Shown below are 10 T cell receptor beta chains from a single sample sequenced in a study of blood T cell repertoires in COVID-19. The assay was immunoSEQ multiplex PCR, and TCRdb's table has in-frame clones only and misses some. Of 200,000 to 250,000 clones listed, 85% are singletons. Specimen: peripheral blood. These TCRs come from a man aged 50-59 years with COVID-19, enrolled during active disease.

The V gene is TRBV5-4, the J gene TRBJ2-7; unclear D gene. V dropped 0 bases and J dropped 0 bases, with 10 bases sitting between them. The germline V gene encodes CDR1 SGHNT and CDR2 YYREEE (reference sequence). This CDR3 is built from 15 residues. This chain's CDR3 is CASSLESTGSYEQYF. The CDR3 DNA reads as TGTGCCAGCAGCTTGGAGTCTACCGGCTCCTACGAGCAGTACTTC.

The chain links TRBV12-3 or TRBV12-4 to TRBJ1-2; D uncertain. This CDR3 has 13 amino acids. With 2 bases removed from V and 2 bases from J, the gap between germline ends came to 6 bases. The CDR3 DNA sequence: TGTGCCAGCAGTTTAAAGAGAAACTATGGCTACACCTTC. Its protein is CASSLKRNYGYTF.

This chain joins TRBV28 and TRBJ2-2, with 15 bases matching TRBD2. With V trimmed by 1 base and J by 4 bases, 10 bases remained unmatched. Germline values: CDR1 MDHEN, CDR2 SYDVKM. The CDR3 contains 20 residues. The CDR3 is CASSLSRTSGGASGTGELFF. CDR3 sequence (DNA): TGTGCCAGCAGTTTATCAAGGACTAGCGGGGGGGCGTCTGGCACCGGGGAGCTGTTTTTT.

The V call is TRBV7-9, the J call TRBJ1-1; a possible D gene is TRBD1 (6 bases). V dropped 3 bases and J dropped 0 bases, with 11 bases sitting between them. This CDR3 has 15 residues. The germline CDR1 and CDR2 sequences are SEHNR and FQNEAQ (reference sequence). This CDR3 reads CASSFKGVVNTEAFF. CDR3 coding DNA: TGTGCCAGCAGCTTTAAGGGGGTCGTGAACACTGAAGCTTTCTTT.

The chain recombines TRBV5-1 with TRBJ1-2; 10 bases align to TRBD1. V lost 4 bases and J lost 4; bases outside the gene matches: 10. The germline gives CDR1 SGHRS, CDR2 YFSETQ. There are 16 residues in the CDR3. The CDR3 is CASSQTGGSMSYGYTF. CDR3 bases: TGCGCCAGCAGCCAGACAGGGGGCTCCATGAGCTATGGCTACACCTTC.

The rearrangement joins TRBV5-1 to TRBJ1-4; possible D gene TRBD1, 5 bases. CDR1 SGHRS and CDR2 YFSETQ come from the germline V gene. Trimming left V 0 bases short and J 5 bases short, with 11 bases between. This CDR3 comprises 15 residues. CDR3 sequence: CASSLGQGLNEKLFF. The CDR3 DNA follows: TGCGCCAGCAGCTTGGGGCAGGGATTGAATGAAAAACTGTTTTTT. Together with reference TRBV5-1 and TRBJ1-4, the CDR3 gives the full variable domain: KAGVTQTPRYLIKTRGQQVTLSCSPISGHRSVSWYQQTPGQGLQFLFEYFSETQRNKGNFPGRFSGRQFSNSRSEMNVSTLELGDSALYLCASSLGQGLNEKLFFGSGTQLSVL.

This chain links TRBV10-3 with TRBJ2-1; a weak D match, TRBD2 (6 bases). The germline V gene encodes CDR1 ENHRY and CDR2 SYGVKD. V dropped 3 bases and J dropped 2 bases, with 11 bases sitting between them. CDR3 size: 15 residues. In DNA form, the CDR3 reads TGTGCCATCAGTGATGGGGGGAGCGCCTACAATGAGCAGTTCTTC. Its translation: CAISDGGSAYNEQFF.

This clone was recorded a few times. The CDR3 loop is CASRGQGWIQYF. In DNA form, the CDR3 reads TGTGCCAGCAGGGGACAGGGTTGGATTCAGTACTTC. The V and J genes are TRBV2 and TRBJ2-4, with 9 bases that match TRBD1. CDR3 length: 12 residues. J was trimmed by 10 bases and V by 6 bases; bases with no gene match: 4. The germline CDR1 and CDR2 sequences are SNHLY and FYNNEI.

The rearrangement uses TRBV7-2 and TRBJ1-3; the D is unclear. The CDR3 covers 16 residues. Germline CDR1 and CDR2: SGHTA and FQGNSA. Between the trimmed V and J ends, which lost 5 bases and 5 bases, there was a span of 19 bases. CDR3 in amino acids: CASSPSRALSRNTIYF. The DNA for the CDR3 is TGTGCCAGCAGCCCCTCGAGGGCGTTGTCGAGAAACACCATATATTTT.

The genes are TRBV18 and TRBJ2-3; possible D gene TRBD1, 6 bases. V gave up 3 bases and J gave up 2 bases, with 12 bases separating them. From germline, CDR1 is KGHSH and CDR2 LQKENI. The CDR3 covers 15 residues. CDR3 DNA sequence: TGTGCCAGCTCACCTGGACAGCTATACACAGATACGCAGTATTTT. It encodes CASSPGQLYTDTQYF.